The 14 T cell receptor beta chains reported below all come from one sample, sequenced in a study of control samples from healthy donors and cancer patients. Method: immunoSEQ multiplex PCR; TCRdb's copy keeps in-frame clones and lacks some. Seen here are approximately 83,000 clones, 85% to 95% observed once, and the top ten hold about 1.5%. The sequencing sample was made of blood. The source of these receptors is a woman aged 25-40 years in good health.

DNA for the CDR3: TGTGCCACCAGCAGAGACACAGGGGAAGACAATGAGCAGTTCTTC. Translated, it gives CATSRDTGEDNEQFF. The V call is TRBV15, the J call TRBJ2-1, with TRBD1 matching over 7 bases. V lost 0 bases to trimming and J lost 5 bases; unmatched junction nucleotides: 4. Germline assignment: CDR1 LNHNV and CDR2 YYDKDF (reference sequence). The CDR3 contains 15 residues.

The DNA of the CDR3 is TGTGCCAGCAGTTCACCCTACTTACAGGTCCGGTTTTTT. It codes for CASSSPYLQVRFF. The chain has TRBV27 and TRBJ1-4, with a tentative D call TRBD1 (5 bases). Trimming pared 4 bases from V and 16 bases from J, leaving 19 bases between. The germline CDR1 and CDR2 sequences are MNHEY and SMNVEV (reference sequence). The CDR3 loop spans 13 amino acids.

The chain employs TRBV5-1 and TRBJ2-1, with unresolved D. Looked up from germline, CDR1 is SGHRS and CDR2 is YFSETQ. The CDR3 has 15 residues. Trimming removed 2 bases at V and 0 bases at J, with 9 bases between. The CDR3 DNA sequence: TGCGCCAGCAGCTTCGGACCTATCTCCTACAATGAGCAGTTCTTC. This gives the protein CASSFGPISYNEQFF.

This rearrangement joins TRBV28 to TRBJ1-2, with D hard to call. Germline CDR1 is MDHEN and CDR2 is SYDVKM. The length of the CDR3 is 11 residues. V was pared by 5 bases and J by 8 bases, with 9 bases between. As DNA, the CDR3 is TGTGCCAGCAGTACAGCCTGGGGCTACACCTTC. This encodes CASSTAWGYTF.

The V call is TRBV19, the J call TRBJ1-5, with D unresolved. The germline gives CDR1 LNHDA, CDR2 SQIVND (reference sequence). The length of the CDR3 is 13 residues. V was cut by 0 bases and J by 6 bases, with 6 bases left in between. The CDR3 DNA sequence: TGTGCCAGTAGTATAGAAGCGGTTCAGCCCCAGCATTTT. Translation gives CASSIEAVQPQHF.

The chain combines TRBV28 with TRBJ2-7, with 7 bases matching TRBD1. Trimming removed 6 bases from V and 3 bases from J; junction bases left unmatched: 8. Germline loops: CDR1 MDHEN, CDR2 SYDVKM. This CDR3 region has 14 residues. The CDR3 is CASSTPGQLYEQYF. Here the CDR3 DNA reads TGTGCCAGCAGCACTCCGGGACAGCTCTACGAGCAGTACTTC.

The rearrangement uses TRBV5-8 and TRBJ2-2; D is uncertain. Trimming took off 2 bases at V and 9 bases at J, with 5 bases between the two ends. CDR1 and CDR2 from the germline V gene are SGHTS and YDEGEE. The CDR3 has 11 amino acids. Written as DNA, the CDR3 is TGTGCCAGCAGCTTTCTCCGGGAGCTGTTTTTT. This sequence encodes CASSFLRELFF.

The chain couples TRBV6-1 to TRBJ1-4, with D maybe TRBD1 (6 bases). The CDR3 is made up of 15 amino acids. Looked up from germline, CDR1 is MNHNS and CDR2 is SASEGT. V was trimmed by 2 bases and J by 14 bases, leaving 21 bases between them. The CDR3 sequence is CASSEPSGVRQSLFF. CDR3 bases: TGTGCCAGCAGTGAACCGTCAGGGGTGAGGCAATCGCTGTTTTTT.

The rearrangement joins TRBV3-1 (or the pseudogene TRBV3-2) to TRBJ1-3, with unresolved D. Germline CDR1 LGHDT, CDR2 YNNKEL (reference sequence). The CDR3 loop spans 12 amino acids. The V and J ends lost 1 base and 4 bases respectively, with 2 bases between them. The CDR3 loop is CASSQAGNTIYF. The CDR3 DNA reads TGTGCCAGCAGCCAAGCCGGAAACACCATATATTTT.

The chain uses TRBV6-6 and TRBJ2-1; TRBD2 is a possible D gene (7 bases). Germline lookup yields CDR1 MNHNY and CDR2 SVGAGI (reference sequence). CDR3 length: 15 residues. The ends were cut back, 5 bases at V and 3 bases at J, with 14 bases in the middle. CDR3 loop: CASSLRGALYNEQFF. The CDR3 DNA is TGTGCCAGCAGTCTCCGGGGGGCTCTCTACAATGAGCAGTTCTTC.

The V gene is TRBV20-1, the J gene TRBJ2-7; 9 nucleotides line up with TRBD2. This CDR3 has 11 residues. V was clipped by 8 bases and J by 3 bases; unmatched bases: 2. CDR1 DFQATT and CDR2 SNEGSKA come from the germline V gene (reference sequence). The CDR3 nucleotides are TGCAGTATAGCGGGAGACTACGAGCAGTACTTC. Amino acids: CSIAGDYEQYF.

This chain uses TRBV5-4 with TRBJ1-1; 9 bases match TRBD1. This CDR3 spans 16 amino acids. The germline V gene has CDR1 SGHNT and CDR2 YYREEE (reference sequence). Trimming cost V 4 bases and J 4 bases; bases outside gene matches: 11. CDR3 region: CASSKGQGGGGTEAFF. The CDR3 bases are TGTGCCAGCAGCAAGGGACAGGGCGGCGGCGGCACTGAAGCTTTCTTT. Together with reference TRBV5-4 and TRBJ1-1, the CDR3 gives the full variable domain: ETGVTQSPTHLIKTRGQQVTLRCSSQSGHNTVSWYQQALGQGPQFIFQYYREEENGRGNFPPRFSGLQFPNYSSELNVNALELDDSALYLCASSKGQGGGGTEAFFGQGTRLTVV.

V gene TRBV14 combines with J gene TRBJ2-7; D may be TRBD2 (6 bases). Trimming took 5 bases from V and 3 from J, leaving 17 bases between them. CDR1 SGHDN and CDR2 FVKESK come from the germline V gene. The CDR3 sequence is 15 residues long. CDR3: CASSDIGRSNYEQYF. The CDR3 region has the DNA TGTGCCAGCAGCGACATAGGGAGGAGCAACTACGAGCAGTACTTC.

This clone has a handful of counts. The rearrangement uses TRBV27 and TRBJ1-6; weak D call: TRBD1 (5 bases). Trimming shortened V by 4 bases and J by 7 bases, and 8 bases separated the two germline ends. Per germline, CDR1 MNHEY and CDR2 SMNVEV (reference sequence). CDR3 length equals 13 residues. The CDR3 DNA is TGTGCCAGCAGTTGGTCAGGGAATTCACCCCTCCACTTT. This translates into CASSWSGNSPLHF.